This TCR beta chain appears in the sequencing data of a study of human T cells and chemical hapten exposure. About the research overall: Per-sample TCR yield variability stemmed mainly from small pooled library volume differences. General study results and limits: The study found that DPC sensitization did not change TCRs above 1 in 1000 frequency.

The trim removed 3 bases at V and 8 bases at J, leaving 6 bases unmatched. The CDR3 runs to 13 residues. CDR1 is MNHEY and CDR2 is SMNVEV in the germline V gene (reference sequence). Documented time point: patch test 1, 2 weeks after DPC sensitization. Sample treatment: therapeutic diphenylcyclopropenone sensitization with weekly scalp DPC. This clonotype was seen a handful of times. Antigen specificity is unknown. Each CDR3 protein is one row after TCRdb ran MiXCR on the RACE reads. This repertoire shows approximately 90,000 distinct CDR3 sequences, around an eighth found once; its top ten account for roughly 2%.

The material sequenced was whole blood, taken in connection with sensitization to the hapten diphenylcyclopropenone (DPC). This receptor was taken from a woman aged 40 to 55 with alopecia areata. Some clones in this sample may be carry-over from other donors' samples. The rearrangement links TRBV27 to TRBJ1-2; 7 bases fit TRBD1. CDR3 sequence: CASSFRTGQGYTF. The DNA for the CDR3 is TGTGCCAGCAGTTTTCGGACAGGACAAGGCTACACCTTC.